This passage covers 23 T cell receptor beta chains from one sample sequenced in a study of blood T cell repertoires in COVID-19 (dated by TCRdb to about 2020). The library was obtained by the immunoSEQ multiplex PCR assay. TCRdb's version of the immuneACCESS table is confined to in-frame rearrangements and falls short of the full clone set. An unresolved V gene accounts for under half of the shortfall where checked; the remainder is of unknown origin. The sample yields about 180,000 clones; 80% to 90% were counted once. The ten top clones hold 9.5% to 12% of the sample. Sequencing was performed on peripheral blood. Source of these receptors: a human donor with active or convalescent COVID-19. The donor label of this sample is uncertain.

The rearrangement links TRBV19 to TRBJ2-5; 16 nucleotides agree with TRBD2. The V gene end was trimmed by 5 bases and the J gene end by 4 bases; junction bases not matched to a gene: 10. CDR3 length: 18 residues. Germline values: CDR1 LNHDA, CDR2 SQIVND (reference sequence). The chain's CDR3 is CASSPGLAGGPRGETQYF. CDR3 sequence (DNA): TGTGCCAGTAGTCCGGGACTAGCGGGAGGGCCGCGTGGAGAGACCCAGTACTTC.

The chain employs TRBV27 and TRBJ2-2; possible D gene TRBD2, 5 bases. V gave up 2 bases and J gave up 3 bases, with 10 bases separating them. The CDR3 extends over 15 amino acids. The germline CDR1 and CDR2 sequences are MNHEY and SMNVEV (reference sequence). CDR3 protein: CASSLRLADTGELFF. In DNA, the CDR3 is TGTGCCAGCAGTTTAAGGCTAGCCGACACCGGGGAGCTGTTTTTT.

This clone has just a few counts. This chain joins TRBV3-1 (or the pseudogene TRBV3-2) and TRBJ2-1; the match to TRBD2 covers 13 bases. V trimming: 2 bases; J trimming: 10 bases; junction bases outside the gene matches: 5. Germline V gene lookup returns CDR1 LGHDT and CDR2 YNNKEL (reference sequence). This CDR3 is 15 amino acids long. Here the CDR3 DNA reads TGTGCCAGCAGCCAAACAGGACTAGCGGGGGCCGAGCAGTTCTTC. Translation gives CASSQTGLAGAEQFF.

The chain couples TRBV5-6 to TRBJ1-1; 8 bases map to TRBD1. Germline V gene data show CDR1 as SGHDT and CDR2 as YYEEEE. The trim removed 2 bases at V and 5 bases at J, leaving 8 bases unmatched. This CDR3 is built from 15 residues. CDR3 protein: CASSFPTGGPTEAFF. CDR3 bases: TGTGCCAGCAGCTTCCCCACAGGGGGACCTACTGAAGCTTTCTTT.

The chain joins TRBV6-6 to TRBJ1-1; D gene ambiguous. In germline, CDR1 is MNHNY, CDR2 SVGAGI (reference sequence). The V and J ends lost 0 bases and 1 base respectively, with 6 bases between them. This CDR3 region has 14 residues. The CDR3 protein is CASSYSQENTEAFF. The CDR3 region has the DNA TGTGCCAGCAGTTACTCGCAGGAGAACACTGAAGCTTTCTTT.

This clone was counted between two and nine times. V gene TRBV7-9 combines with J gene TRBJ2-1; 11 nucleotides match TRBD2. Germline V gene sequence: CDR1 SEHNR, CDR2 FQNEAQ (reference sequence). The CDR3 is made up of 16 amino acids. Trimming removed 2 bases from V and 8 bases from J; junction bases left unmatched: 8. The CDR3 is CASSLTSGSKRDEQFF. The CDR3, as DNA: TGTGCCAGCAGCTTAACTAGCGGGAGTAAGAGGGATGAGCAGTTCTTC.

The chain has TRBV6-5 and TRBJ1-3, with D uncertain. This CDR3 comprises 16 residues. V shed 0 bases and J shed 0 bases, with 9 bases lying between them. The germline CDR1 and CDR2 sequences are MNHEY and SVGAGI. CDR3 nucleotides: TGTGCCAGCAGTTACTCGCAGGATCACTCTGGAAACACCATATATTTT. Protein sequence: CASSYSQDHSGNTIYF.

The rearrangement uses TRBV4-2 and TRBJ2-5; D is perhaps TRBD2 (5 bases). This CDR3 region has 15 residues. Between the trimmed V and J ends, which lost 1 base and 1 base, there was a span of 10 bases. The germline V gene has CDR1 LGHNA and CDR2 YNFKEQ. The CDR3 sequence: CASSQALDFQETQYF. The CDR3 DNA follows: TGTGCCAGCAGCCAAGCGCTGGACTTCCAAGAGACCCAGTACTTC.

The genes are TRBV29-1 and TRBJ1-2; a possible D gene is TRBD1 (5 bases). CDR3 length equals 15 residues. V dropped 0 bases and J dropped 0 bases, with 11 bases sitting between them. The V gene's germline CDR1 is SQVTM and CDR2 ANQGSEA. CDR3 in DNA: TGCAGCGTTGAAGACGGACACTCCCCTAACTATGGCTACACCTTC. Protein sequence: CSVEDGHSPNYGYTF.

This sequence joins TRBV11-2 and TRBJ1-4, with 9 bases identical to TRBD1. The CDR3 runs to 14 residues. Germline CDR1 reads SGHAT; CDR2 reads FQNNGV. J gave up 7 bases and V 3 bases, and 3 bases lay outside the gene matches. This CDR3 is CASSLDRGSEKLFF. DNA of the CDR3: TGTGCCAGCAGCTTGGACAGGGGAAGTGAAAAACTGTTTTTT. The whole variable domain, remainder taken from reference TRBV11-2 and TRBJ1-4, is EAGVAQSPRYKIIEKRQSVAFWCNPISGHATLYWYQQILGQGPKLLIQFQNNGVVDDSQLPKDRFSAERLKGVDSTLKIQPAKLEDSAVYLCASSLDRGSEKLFFGSGTQLSVL.

The rearrangement joins TRBV4-1 to TRBJ2-7; D unresolved. Trimming removed 3 bases at V and 7 bases at J, with 16 bases between. Per the germline V gene, CDR1 is MGHRA and CDR2 is YSYEKL. The CDR3 runs to 14 residues. CDR3 sequence (DNA): TGCGCCAGCAGCCAGAAAGATCCCGCGGCGGAGCAGTACTTC. This encodes CASSQKDPAAEQYF.

About this clone itself: A junction end diverges from the germline sequence, so it may reflect a read error. This chain uses TRBV5-1 with TRBJ2-3; TRBD1 agrees at 10 bases. From germline, CDR1 is SGHRS and CDR2 YFSETQ. CDR3 length: 13 residues. The DNA of the CDR3 is TGCGCCAGCAGCTCATGGACAGGGGGTTCATCAAGTTTT. It yields the protein CASSSWTGGSSSF.

This clone was seen a few times. The chain has TRBV12-5 and TRBJ2-3, with D tentatively TRBD2 (5 bases). V dropped 2 bases and J dropped 7 bases, with 16 bases sitting between them. CDR3 size: 15 residues. The V gene's germline CDR1 is LGHNT and CDR2 FRNRAP. CDR3 residues: CASGLSRTVANTQYF. In DNA form, the CDR3 reads TGTGCTAGTGGTTTGTCCAGGACTGTTGCCAATACGCAGTATTTT.

This sequence joins TRBV11-3 and TRBJ2-3; a possible D gene is TRBD2 (6 bases). Per germline, CDR1 SGHNT and CDR2 YENEEA. Trimming took 5 bases from V and 0 from J, leaving 15 bases between them. This CDR3 spans 16 amino acids. CDR3 region: CASSHLGGPSTDTQYF. The CDR3 DNA sequence: TGTGCCAGCAGCCACCTGGGAGGCCCTAGCACAGATACGCAGTATTTT.

Here the CDR3 reads CASILGASGNTIYF. The CDR3 DNA sequence: TGTGCCAGCATCTTGGGGGCCTCTGGAAACACCATATATTTT. The V and J genes are TRBV28 and TRBJ1-3; D is possibly TRBD1 (6 bases). Germline V gene sequence: CDR1 MDHEN, CDR2 SYDVKM. CDR3 length equals 14 residues. V lost 7 bases and J lost 0, with 10 bases in between. Full variable domain (rest looked up from reference TRBV28 and TRBJ1-3): DVKVTQSSRYLVKRTGEKVFLECVQDMDHENMFWYRQDPGLGLRLIYFSYDVKMKEKGDIPEGYSVSREKKERFSLILESASTNQTSMYLCASILGASGNTIYFGEGSWLTVV.

A note on this clone: Other DNA sequences in this specimen translate into the identical CDR3. In nucleotides, the CDR3 is TGCAGTGCCAGGAGCGGGCACGAGCAGTACTTC. Translation gives CSARSGHEQYF. The V and J genes are TRBV20-1 and TRBJ2-7; D might be TRBD2 (6 bases). V dropped 6 bases and J dropped 5 bases, with 11 bases sitting between them. Germline V gives CDR1 DFQATT, CDR2 SNEGSKA (reference sequence). The CDR3 runs 11 residues.

V is TRBV3-1 (or the pseudogene TRBV3-2) and J is TRBJ2-7, with TRBD2 matching over 7 bases. The germline V gene encodes CDR1 LGHDT and CDR2 YNNKEL (reference sequence). Trimming removed 3 bases from V and 3 bases from J; junction bases left unmatched: 5. CDR3 length equals 14 residues. CDR3 sequence: CASSHAGEFYEQYF. CDR3 nucleotides: TGTGCCAGCAGCCACGCGGGAGAGTTCTACGAGCAGTACTTC.

This clone appeared once. This sequence joins TRBV15 and TRBJ2-4; D is unclear. The CDR3 totals 17 residues. Trimming took 5 bases from V and 1 from J, leaving 18 bases between them. Per the germline V gene, CDR1 is LNHNV and CDR2 is YYDKDF (reference sequence). CDR3 residues: CATSLPPLAGAKNIQYF. The CDR3 nucleotides read TGTGCCACCAGCTTACCACCCTTGGCCGGGGCCAAAAACATTCAGTACTTC.

This sequence joins TRBV14 and TRBJ1-2, with D uncertain. The CDR3 has 15 amino acids. V lost 1 base and J lost 3, with 12 bases in between. Germline V CDR1 and CDR2: SGHDN, FVKESK. This CDR3 is CASSQAGTAYYGYTF. The CDR3 nucleotides are TGTGCCAGCAGCCAAGCGGGAACGGCTTACTATGGCTACACCTTC.

The chain joins TRBV5-1 to TRBJ2-7, with 8 bases aligning to TRBD1. With V trimmed by 3 bases and J by 3 bases, 14 bases remained unmatched. The germline gives CDR1 SGHRS, CDR2 YFSETQ. This CDR3 is built from 17 residues. This CDR3 is CASSSSPTGGGNYEQYF. The DNA of the CDR3 is TGCGCCAGCAGCTCGTCCCCAACAGGGGGAGGAAACTACGAGCAGTACTTC.

CDR3 sequence: CASRKQGHSYEQYF. DNA of the CDR3: TGTGCCAGCAGAAAACAGGGGCACTCCTACGAGCAGTACTTC. This chain joins TRBV6-5 and TRBJ2-7; TRBD1 matches 7 bases. J was trimmed by 0 bases and V by 6 bases; bases with no gene match: 5. The CDR3 contains 14 residues. CDR1 is MNHEY, CDR2 SVGAGI, per germline.

This clone was counted a single time. The rearrangement links TRBV5-4 to TRBJ2-1, with a possible D match to TRBD2 (6 bases). CDR1 and CDR2 (germline): SGHNT, YYREEE (reference sequence). The V end was cut by 5 bases, the J end by 7 bases, with 22 bases between. The CDR3 spans 16 residues. Here the CDR3 reads CASRRDSPVLQNEQFF. Written as DNA, the CDR3 is TGTGCCAGCAGAAGGGACTCCCCCGTTCTACAGAATGAGCAGTTCTTC.

V is TRBV10-1 and J is TRBJ1-2, with D perhaps TRBD1 (6 bases). Trimming pared 0 bases from V and 4 bases from J, leaving 15 bases between. The CDR3 covers 16 residues. Germline assignment: CDR1 WNHNN and CDR2 SYGVQD (reference sequence). CDR3 coding DNA: TGCGCCAGCAGTGAGTCGAGTGTTGGACAGTTCTATGGCTACACCTTC. This encodes CASSESSVGQFYGYTF.